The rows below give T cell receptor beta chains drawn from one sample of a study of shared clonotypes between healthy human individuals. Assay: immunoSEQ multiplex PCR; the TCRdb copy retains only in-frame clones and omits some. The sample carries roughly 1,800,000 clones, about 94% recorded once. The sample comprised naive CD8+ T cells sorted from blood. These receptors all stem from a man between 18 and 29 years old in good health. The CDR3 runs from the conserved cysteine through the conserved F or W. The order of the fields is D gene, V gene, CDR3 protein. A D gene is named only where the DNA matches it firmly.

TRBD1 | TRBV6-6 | CASSPDRGQAQPQHF
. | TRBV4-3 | CASSQDPGDNEQFF
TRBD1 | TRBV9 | CASSPDRDSGNTIYF
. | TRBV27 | CASSPAGKEPPYSYEQYF
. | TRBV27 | CASSFDGGYEQYF
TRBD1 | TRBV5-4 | CASSLLKGGSHNTEAFF
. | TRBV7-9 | CASSLSYEQYF
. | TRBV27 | CASRGLGGFFHEQYF
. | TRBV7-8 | CASSLFAGHYEQYF
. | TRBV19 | CASSIDEEDEKLFF
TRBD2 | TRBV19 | CASSIFGTSAYEQYF
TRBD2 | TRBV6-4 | CASSPSGGEQYF
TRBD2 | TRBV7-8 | CASSLSGGTTDTQYF
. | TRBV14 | CASSPTWGDRIPYQPYGYTF
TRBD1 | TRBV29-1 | CSVEEPGQGDYGYTF
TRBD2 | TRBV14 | CASSPLPGLAAYEQYF
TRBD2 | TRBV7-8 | CASSLRLAGTDTQYF
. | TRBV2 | CASSDLADSYNEQFF
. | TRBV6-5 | CASREGVSWEAFF
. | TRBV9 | CASSPGGVSGETQYF
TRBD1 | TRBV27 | CASRGTGTYNEQFF
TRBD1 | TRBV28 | CASSFGDRGNTEAFF
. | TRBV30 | CALHPDGSSYEQYF
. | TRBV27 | CASSPDSYTNVLTF
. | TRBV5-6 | CASSLADEKLFF
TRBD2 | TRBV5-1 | CASSLGGRTAGGSQETQYF
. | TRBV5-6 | CASSPRDSTYEQYF
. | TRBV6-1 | CASSESHSYEQYF
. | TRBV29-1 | CSALEPGFGYTF
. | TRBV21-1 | CASSSAKELVGQGYGYTF
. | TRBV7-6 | CASSSHDPETQYF
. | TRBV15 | CATSRDPRKAGDLTNEQFF
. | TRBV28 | CASSSSEQYF
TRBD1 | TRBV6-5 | CASSYGAGGQPQHF